This T cell receptor (beta chain) was sequenced in a study of T cell responses to AZD1222 COVID-19 vaccine. Findings and caveats of the study: White British ancestry dominated among donors, who included more females, and clonal diversity was possibly underestimated. Nearly half of spike-specific TCRs reportedly target unmutated variant regions. Spike-specific TCR breadth and depth grew following two AZD1222 doses.

A word on this clone: The target antigen is unknown.

Libraries were prepared by immunoSEQ multiplex PCR; TCRdb keeps only in-frame clonotypes and omits some of them. The data contain tens of thousands of clones, about 92% of them singletons. The germline CDR1 and CDR2 sequences are SGDLS and YYNGEE. CDR3 length equals 16 residues. V dropped 3 bases and J dropped 7 bases, with 22 bases sitting between them. Second doses were pooled across both intervals (about 4 or about 12 weeks). The sequence was collected from an adult who received the AZD1222 COVID-19 vaccine. The source was peripheral blood, collected 28 days after the second AZD1222 dose. This sequence joins TRBV9 and TRBJ1-2, with D perhaps TRBD1 (5 bases). The CDR3 loop reads CASSAQPWGGGSGYTF. CDR3 nucleotide sequence: TGTGCCAGCAGCGCTCAACCCTGGGGGGGAGGAAGTGGCTACACCTTC.